This T cell receptor beta chain was documented in a study of blood T cell repertoires in COVID-19. CDR1 is SGHTA, CDR2 FQGNSA, per germline. The CDR3 extends over 14 amino acids. V was cut by 1 base and J by 4 bases, with 10 bases left in between. Here immunoSEQ multiplex PCR was the method, and the copy in TCRdb shows in-frame clones only, minus some. The sample holds roughly 120,000 clones, around four fifths seen once. This sequence joins TRBV7-2 and TRBJ1-2; D unresolved. Input material: peripheral blood. This clonotype was sampled from a woman in her 70s with acute or convalescent COVID-19. The CDR3 DNA reads TGTGCCAGCAGCTTAGAAACGACTAGCTATGGCTACACCTTC. Translating gives CASSLETTSYGYTF.